In this sample, the clone carrying this T cell receptor (beta chain) turned up once. The age range of participants was about 18 to 89 years, with residence in fewer than 25 US areas. Recovery among Cohort 3 donors was established by two negative PCRs, clearance, or symptom resolution. The CDR3 covers 15 residues. The V end lost 6 bases, the J end lost 2 bases, and 14 bases lay between the germline ends. Germline V gene lookup returns CDR1 LNHDA and CDR2 SQIVND (reference sequence). This record belongs to a study of blood T cell repertoires in COVID-19. Study-wide context: T cells, B-cell-depleted T cells, or PBMCs provided the cDNA or gDNA that served as material.

Source study methods: Nucleated cell counts were estimated from reference gene primer amplification. Generated by immunoSEQ multiplex PCR, the TCRdb table keeps only in-frame clones and is missing some. V, J and clone size derive from that table, while D and trimming were established from the DNA sequence. The sample lists approximately 230,000 clones, 70% to 90% occurring once. The chain recombines TRBV19 with TRBJ1-3; perhaps TRBD1 as D (5 bases). Sequencing was performed on PBMCs or T cells enriched from blood (not recorded which). The sequence came from a man aged 40-49 years who had recovered from COVID-19. CDR3 amino acids: CASSPDSATGNTIYF. Written as DNA, the CDR3 is TGTGCCAGTAGCCCTGACAGCGCGACTGGAAACACCATATATTTT.